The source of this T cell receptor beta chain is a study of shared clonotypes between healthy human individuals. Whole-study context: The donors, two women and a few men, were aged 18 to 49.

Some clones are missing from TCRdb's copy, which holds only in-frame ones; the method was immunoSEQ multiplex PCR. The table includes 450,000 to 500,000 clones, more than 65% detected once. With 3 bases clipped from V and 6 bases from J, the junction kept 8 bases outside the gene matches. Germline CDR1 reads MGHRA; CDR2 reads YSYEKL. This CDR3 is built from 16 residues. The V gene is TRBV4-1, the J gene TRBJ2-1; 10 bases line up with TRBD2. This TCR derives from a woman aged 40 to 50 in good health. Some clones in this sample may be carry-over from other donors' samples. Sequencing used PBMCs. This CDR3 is CASSHPGTSASNEQFF. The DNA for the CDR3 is TGCGCCAGCAGCCATCCCGGGACTAGCGCCAGCAATGAGCAGTTCTTC.